The clone carrying this T cell receptor (beta chain) has a handful of counts. The antigen is not known. Per the germline V gene, CDR1 is SGHRS and CDR2 is YFSETQ. The length of the CDR3 is 14 residues. Trimming took off 4 bases at V and 7 bases at J, with 14 bases between the two ends. This entry comes from a study of T cells in localized non-small cell lung cancer. Some clones are missing from TCRdb's copy, which holds only in-frame ones; the method was immunoSEQ multiplex PCR. The profile covers some 5,000 clones, with around 30% appearing a single time and roughly 9% taken by the ten largest. Study-level results: Peak T cell clonality was found in uninvolved adjacent lung, exceeding tumor. Longer survival (overall) was linked to higher T cell density in blood. Tumor samples were not multi-region, leaving intratumor heterogeneity unexcluded. In adjacent lung appeared a median about 58 of the top 100 tumor clones.

The specimen was lung tumor tissue, collected before any cancer treatment. This TCR came from a woman aged 35 to 75 with stage II squamous cell lung carcinoma. The rearrangement uses TRBV5-1 and TRBJ2-2, with D possibly TRBD1 on 5 matching bases. The CDR3 sequence is CASSTGGAGGELFF. In DNA, the CDR3 is TGCGCCAGCAGCACCGGTGGGGCAGGCGGGGAGCTGTTTTTT. The full variable domain, completed using reference TRBV5-1 and TRBJ2-2, is KAGVTQTPRYLIKTRGQQVTLSCSPISGHRSVSWYQQTPGQGLQFLFEYFSETQRNKGNFPGRFSGRQFSNSRSEMNVSTLELGDSALYLCASSTGGAGGELFFGEGSRLTVL.